These 13 T cell receptor beta chains originate from one sample sequenced in a study of Tregs in tolerant kidney transplant recipients. Profiled with immunoSEQ multiplex PCR; TCRdb holds only in-frame clones, not every one. The sample lists 15,000 to 17,000 clones; about 92% were seen once. The specimen was CD8+ T cells from blood. The receptors originated from a human donor in good health.

J is TRBJ2-7 and V is TRBV7-9; no clear D gene. Trimming left V 5 bases short and J 6 bases short, with 11 bases between. The germline gives CDR1 SEHNR, CDR2 FQNEAQ (reference sequence). The CDR3 covers 12 residues. The CDR3 loop is CASSLSSLEQYF. CDR3 nucleotide sequence: TGTGCCAGCAGCCTAAGTTCACTCGAGCAGTACTTC.

The CDR3, as DNA: TGTGCCAGTAGTAAACAGGGGGCGCGGAACACTGAAGCTTTCTTT. Its protein is CASSKQGARNTEAFF. This rearrangement joins TRBV19 to TRBJ1-1, with 9 bases lining up with TRBD1. CDR1 is LNHDA and CDR2 is SQIVND in the germline V gene (reference sequence). CDR3 length: 15 amino acids. Trimming took 4 bases from V and 1 from J; bases not matched to a gene: 4.

This sequence joins TRBV29-1 and TRBJ2-7; 8 bases are shared with TRBD1. Germline CDR1 SQVTM, CDR2 ANQGSEA. Unmatched junction bases numbered 3, after V lost 6 bases and J lost 2 bases. This CDR3 has 12 amino acids. CDR3 sequence: CSVPGQAYEQYF. The CDR3 DNA reads as TGCAGCGTGCCGGGACAGGCCTACGAGCAGTACTTC.

The chain uses TRBV10-3 and TRBJ1-3; D is perhaps TRBD1 (5 bases). The CDR3 runs to 13 residues. The germline V gene has CDR1 ENHRY and CDR2 SYGVKD. Deletions cut 10 bases from V and 2 bases from J, with 12 bases between. CDR3 in amino acids: CATKGTAGNTIYF. The CDR3, as DNA: TGTGCCACGAAAGGGACCGCTGGAAACACCATATATTTT.

This clone was seen once. V and J are TRBV2 and TRBJ2-7; D remains ambiguous. V dropped 1 base and J dropped 7 bases, with 11 bases sitting between them. The length of the CDR3 is 13 residues. Looked up from germline, CDR1 is SNHLY and CDR2 is FYNNEI. CDR3 sequence (DNA): TGTGCCAGCAGTGAAGAGGTCAGAACAGAGCAGTACTTC. Its protein is CASSEEVRTEQYF.

The V and J genes are TRBV6-6 and TRBJ2-1; 9 bases match TRBD1. V gave up 6 bases and J gave up 12 bases; unmatched junction bases: 12. Germline V gene data show CDR1 as MNHNY and CDR2 as SVGAGI (reference sequence). This CDR3 region has 14 residues. This chain's CDR3 is CASRPGQGFVAQFF. CDR3 sequence (DNA): TGTGCCAGCAGGCCGGGACAGGGCTTTGTTGCGCAGTTCTTC.

This clone has a single count. The V gene is TRBV9, the J gene TRBJ2-5; 10 nucleotides line up with TRBD2. Germline CDR1 SGDLS, CDR2 YYNGEE. The CDR3 covers 14 residues. Trimming took 4 bases from V and 1 from J; bases not matched to a gene: 1. CDR3 nucleotide sequence: TGTGCCAGCAGCCCTAGCGGGGGCCAAGAGACCCAGTACTTC. Residues: CASSPSGGQETQYF. Using reference TRBV9 and TRBJ2-5 for the parts outside the CDR3, the full variable domain is DSGVTQTPKHLITATGQRVTLRCSPRSGDLSVYWYQQSLDQGLQFLIQYYNGEERAKGNILERFSAQQFPDLHSELNLSSLELGDSALYFCASSPSGGQETQYFGPGTRLLVL.

The V call is TRBV6-1, the J call TRBJ2-7; D is unclear. Germline V gene sequence: CDR1 MNHNS, CDR2 SASEGT. The CDR3 spans 11 residues. The V and J ends lost 5 bases and 6 bases respectively, with 8 bases between them. CDR3 loop: CASSFSREQYF. CDR3 DNA: TGTGCCAGCAGTTTCAGTCGCGAGCAGTACTTC.

This chain uses TRBV5-1 with TRBJ1-2; 7 bases align to TRBD1. The germline CDR1 and CDR2 sequences are SGHRS and YFSETQ. This CDR3 contains 14 residues. V lost 1 base, J lost 8 bases, and 8 bases stayed unmatched. This CDR3 is CASSLRDDRDGYTF. The CDR3 DNA follows: TGCGCCAGCAGCTTGAGGGACGACAGGGACGGCTACACCTTC. Together with reference TRBV5-1 and TRBJ1-2, the CDR3 gives the full variable domain: KAGVTQTPRYLIKTRGQQVTLSCSPISGHRSVSWYQQTPGQGLQFLFEYFSETQRNKGNFPGRFSGRQFSNSRSEMNVSTLELGDSALYLCASSLRDDRDGYTFGSGTRLTVV.

This clone was recorded once. The gene calls are TRBV7-3 and TRBJ2-1; D gene uncertain. The CDR3 sequence is 14 residues long. Looked up from germline, CDR1 is SGHTA and CDR2 is FQGTGA. Trimming left V 1 base short and J 6 bases short, with 10 bases between. The DNA of the CDR3 is TGTGCCAGCAGCTTAAATGGACCGTCCAATGAGCAGTTCTTC. Translation: CASSLNGPSNEQFF. Using reference TRBV7-3 and TRBJ2-1 for the parts outside the CDR3, the full variable domain is GAGVSQTPSNKVTEKGKYVELRCDPISGHTALYWYRQSLGQGPEFLIYFQGTGAADDSGLPNDRFFAVRPEGSVSTLKIQRTERGDSAVYLCASSLNGPSNEQFFGPGTRLTVL.

In DNA form, the CDR3 reads TGTGCCAGTAGTATTCGGGGAAAACTGTTTTTT. This codes for CASSIRGKLFF. The chain has TRBV19 and TRBJ1-4; D uncertain. Germline loops: CDR1 LNHDA, CDR2 SQIVND (reference sequence). CDR3 size: 11 residues. Trimming took off 3 bases at V and 10 bases at J, with 6 bases between the two ends.

The V gene is TRBV11-2, the J gene TRBJ1-2; D is unresolved. Trimming left V 0 bases short and J 1 base short, with 15 bases between. This CDR3 has 17 residues. Germline V gene sequence: CDR1 SGHAT, CDR2 FQNNGV. The chain's CDR3 is CASSLDRREKYNYGYTF. CDR3 DNA: TGTGCCAGCAGCTTAGATCGTCGGGAGAAGTATAACTATGGCTACACCTTC. The entire variable domain, with the rest obtained from reference TRBV11-2 and TRBJ1-2, is as follows: EAGVAQSPRYKIIEKRQSVAFWCNPISGHATLYWYQQILGQGPKLLIQFQNNGVVDDSQLPKDRFSAERLKGVDSTLKIQPAKLEDSAVYLCASSLDRREKYNYGYTFGSGTRLTVV.

The chain couples TRBV11-3 to TRBJ2-3, with 8 bases fitting TRBD1. Germline-derived CDR1 and CDR2 are SGHNT and YENEEA. The CDR3 extends over 15 amino acids. V dropped 5 bases and J dropped 4; count of bases not matched to a gene: 8. The CDR3 reads CASSPRTGLSDTQYF. CDR3 coding DNA: TGTGCCAGCAGCCCGCGGACAGGGTTGTCAGATACGCAGTATTTT.